This T cell receptor beta chain derives from a study of T cell responses to AZD1222 COVID-19 vaccine. CDR1 MDHEN and CDR2 SYDVKM come from the germline V gene. The CDR3 runs to 15 residues. V lost 4 bases, J lost 3 bases, and 8 bases stayed unmatched. Of note for this clone: The antigen is undetermined.

Regarding the study as a whole: At baseline, just a handful of AZD1222 recipients tested seropositive.

Data came from immunoSEQ multiplex PCR; TCRdb stores just in-frame clones and leaves some out. The sample includes over 130,000 clones, under 90% of them seen just once. The source of this sequence is an adult who received the AZD1222 COVID-19 vaccine. The genes are TRBV28 and TRBJ2-7; TRBD1 aligns across 8 bases. The sample consisted of peripheral blood, taken 28 days after the second AZD1222 dose. CDR3 region: CASSSRQGRNYEQYF. As DNA, the CDR3 is TGTGCCAGCAGTTCCCGACAGGGGCGAAACTACGAGCAGTACTTC.